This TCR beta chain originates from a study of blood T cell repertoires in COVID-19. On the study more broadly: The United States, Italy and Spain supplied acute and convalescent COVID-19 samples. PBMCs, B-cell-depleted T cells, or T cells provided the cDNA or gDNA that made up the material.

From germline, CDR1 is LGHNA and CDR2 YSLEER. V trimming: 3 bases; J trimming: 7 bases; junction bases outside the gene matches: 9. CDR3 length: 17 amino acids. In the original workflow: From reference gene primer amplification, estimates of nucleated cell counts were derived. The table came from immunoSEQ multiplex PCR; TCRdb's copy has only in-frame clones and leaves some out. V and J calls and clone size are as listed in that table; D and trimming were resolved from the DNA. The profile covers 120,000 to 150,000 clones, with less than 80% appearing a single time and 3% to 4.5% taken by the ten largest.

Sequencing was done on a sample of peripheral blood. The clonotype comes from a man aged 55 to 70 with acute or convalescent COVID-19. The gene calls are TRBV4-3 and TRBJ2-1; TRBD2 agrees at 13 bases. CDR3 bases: TGCGCCAGCAGCCACTTACTAGCGGGAGGGCCGGGAAATGAGCAGTTCTTC. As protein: CASSHLLAGGPGNEQFF.